This TCR beta chain was recovered during a study of blood T cells in healthy people across ages. The CDR3 spans 13 residues. Trimming left V 5 bases short and J 2 bases short, with 11 bases between. Germline V gene lookup returns CDR1 SGHRS and CDR2 YFSETQ. Combining a sample-barcoded 5' primer with a J-beta primer mix, a second PCR ran for roughly 6 to 12 cycles. Every sample produced at least 3 million CDR3-containing paired-end reads. TCRdb reprocessed the 5' RACE reads with MiXCR, giving one entry per CDR3 protein. In the table there are hundreds of thousands of distinct CDR3 sequences, under 65% of which are singletons.

The chain links TRBV5-1 to TRBJ2-7; D gene unclear. The sequenced sample consisted of blood. The clonotype comes from a woman aged 80 or older in good health. CDR3 residues: CASRTNAAYEQYF. The CDR3 nucleotides read TGCGCCAGCAGGACCAACGCAGCCTACGAGCAGTACTTC.